The T cell receptor beta chain described here comes from a study of blood T cells in healthy people across ages. Germline CDR1 is SGHKS and CDR2 is YYEKEE (reference sequence). The CDR3 consists of 15 residues. Sample-barcoded 5' priming and a J-beta primer mix drove a second PCR of roughly 7 to 11 cycles. MiXCR, applied by TCRdb to the 5' RACE reads, yields one record per CDR3 protein. The data hold 910,000 or so distinct CDR3 sequences, with around 54% observed a single time. The chain joins TRBV5-5 to TRBJ2-5, with D maybe TRBD2 (6 bases). The J call may be faulty, since TRBJ2-7 better matches the DNA end. The sequencing input was blood. The sequence came from a woman aged 55 to 70 in good health. The CDR3 loop reads CASSGGVYVEDEQYF. CDR3 bases: TGTGCCAGCAGCGGAGGGGTCTACGTGGAGGACGAGCAGTACTTC.